These 25 T cell receptor beta chains originate from one sample sequenced in a study of identical twins. MiXCR was run by TCRdb on the 5' RACE reads, yielding one entry per CDR3 protein. This table has about 520,000 distinct CDR3 sequences, less than 25% appearing once. These same data were also listed under a study on T cells expressing NK-cell markers.

The sequenced sample consisted of CD4+ T cells sorted from blood. The receptors stem from a woman between 18 and 29 years old in good health.

This clonotype was counted between two and nine times. The CDR3 protein is CASSLEVLYNEQYF. In DNA form, the CDR3 reads TGTGCCAGCAGCTTGGAGGTTCTATACAACGAGCAGTACTTC. The chain uses TRBV5-5 and TRBJ2-7; D is ambiguous. CDR1 is SGHKS and CDR2 is YYEKEE in the germline V gene (reference sequence). The CDR3 covers 14 residues. Trimming pared 0 bases from V and 5 bases from J, leaving 12 bases between.

The chain joins TRBV7-2 to TRBJ1-2, with D maybe TRBD1 (6 bases). The germline V gene has CDR1 SGHTA and CDR2 FQGNSA. This CDR3 region has 16 residues. V gave up 6 bases and J gave up 5 bases, with 22 bases separating them. CDR3 amino acids: CASSLNAGVILYGYTF. The CDR3 nucleotides read TGTGCCAGCAGTTTAAACGCAGGGGTTATCCTTTATGGCTACACCTTC. Based on the CDR3 plus reference TRBV7-2 and TRBJ1-2, the full variable domain is GAGVSQSPSNKVTEKGKDVELRCDPISGHTALYWYRQSLGQGLEFLIYFQGNSAPDKSGLPSDRFSAERTGGSVSTLTIQRTQQEDSAVYLCASSLNAGVILYGYTFGSGTRLTVV.

Ten or more counts support this clonotype. The V call is TRBV12-3 or TRBV12-4, the J call TRBJ2-1; D call uncertain. The CDR3 is 11 amino acids. V lost 4 bases to trimming and J lost 6 bases, with 4 bases between them. CDR3 protein: CASSYRNEQFF. CDR3 nucleotides: TGTGCCAGCAGTTATCGCAATGAGCAGTTCTTC.

The genes are TRBV5-1 and TRBJ2-3; 7 nucleotides align to TRBD2. The J segment lost 5 bases and the V segment lost 4 bases, leaving 7 bases of the junction unmatched. Germline CDR1 reads SGHRS; CDR2 reads YFSETQ. The CDR3 runs to 14 residues. CDR3: CASSETSSGDTQYF. Written as DNA, the CDR3 is TGCGCCAGCAGCGAGACTAGCTCGGGAGATACGCAGTATTTT.

This clonotype was observed a handful of times. The V and J genes are TRBV12-5 and TRBJ1-3, with a tentative D call TRBD1 (6 bases). Deletions cut 10 bases from V and 4 bases from J, with 17 bases between. Germline CDR1 is LGHNT and CDR2 is FRNRAP. CDR3 length: 14 amino acids. CDR3 coding DNA: TGTGCTACCGGAAAACAGGGCTCAGGAAACACCATATATTTT. It yields the protein CATGKQGSGNTIYF.

The chain employs TRBV20-1 and TRBJ2-7, with TRBD1 identical over 9 bases. V was clipped by 5 bases and J by 1 base; unmatched bases: 3. Germline V gene data show CDR1 as DFQATT and CDR2 as SNEGSKA (reference sequence). The CDR3 covers 13 residues. The CDR3 DNA follows: TGCAGTGCTTCCGGGACAGGGTCCTACGAGCAGTACTTC. Translation: CSASGTGSYEQYF.

V and J are TRBV4-3 and TRBJ1-2; D unresolved. Looked up from germline, CDR1 is LGHNA and CDR2 is YSLEER. The length of the CDR3 is 11 residues. Between the trimmed V and J ends, which lost 1 base and 7 bases, there was a span of 4 bases. The CDR3: CASSQGSGYTF. The CDR3 bases are TGCGCCAGCAGCCAAGGGTCTGGCTACACCTTC.

The rearrangement links TRBV30 to TRBJ2-2; the D is unclear. The ends were cut back, 4 bases at V and 4 bases at J, with 4 bases in the middle. CDR3 size: 11 residues. Per the germline V gene, CDR1 is GTSNPN and CDR2 is SVGIG (reference sequence). CDR3 loop: CAWTVTGELFF. The CDR3 DNA follows: TGTGCCTGGACCGTCACCGGGGAGCTGTTTTTT.

This clonotype has more than one count but fewer than ten. This chain connects TRBV9 to TRBJ2-2; D is undetermined. Germline V gene lookup returns CDR1 SGDLS and CDR2 YYNGEE. The V end was cut by 3 bases, the J end by 3 bases, with 9 bases between. The CDR3 is 14 residues long. CDR3 residues: CASSERLHTGELFF. The CDR3 DNA is TGTGCCAGCAGCGAGAGGCTACACACCGGGGAGCTGTTTTTT.

J is TRBJ2-1 and V is TRBV20-1; 12 nucleotides agree with TRBD2. The germline CDR1 and CDR2 sequences are DFQATT and SNEGSKA (reference sequence). This CDR3 region has 16 residues. The V segment lost 0 bases and the J segment 7 bases; nucleotides outside the gene matches: 7. The CDR3 sequence is CSARETSGRSWNEQFF. The DNA for the CDR3 is TGCAGTGCTAGAGAGACTAGCGGGAGATCTTGGAATGAGCAGTTCTTC.

The rearrangement joins TRBV7-2 to TRBJ1-4; the match to TRBD1 covers 9 bases. This CDR3 contains 14 residues. CDR1 and CDR2 from the germline V gene are SGHTA and FQGNSA. Germline trimming cut 4 bases from V and 6 bases from J; bases unmatched to any gene: 3. CDR3 coding DNA: TGTGCCAGCAGCTGGCGACAGGGGGATGAAAAACTGTTTTTT. Amino acids: CASSWRQGDEKLFF. Full variable domain (outside the CDR3, taken from reference TRBV7-2 and TRBJ1-4): GAGVSQSPSNKVTEKGKDVELRCDPISGHTALYWYRQSLGQGLEFLIYFQGNSAPDKSGLPSDRFSAERTGGSVSTLTIQRTQQEDSAVYLCASSWRQGDEKLFFGSGTQLSVL.

The rearrangement joins TRBV12-3 or TRBV12-4 to TRBJ1-5; 7 nucleotides line up with TRBD1. This CDR3 spans 15 amino acids. With 3 bases clipped from V and 8 bases from J, the junction kept 10 bases outside the gene matches. The DNA of the CDR3 is TGTGCCAGCAGTTTGAGTGACAGGGTAAGGGAGCCCCAGCATTTT. Residues: CASSLSDRVREPQHF.

This chain connects TRBV11-2 to TRBJ2-5; TRBD2 aligns across 12 bases. The CDR3 contains 15 residues. The junction had 5 bases not matched to a gene; V was cut back by 5 bases and J by 4 bases. From germline, CDR1 is SGHAT and CDR2 FQNNGV. The CDR3 reads CASSPRLAGVETQYF. CDR3 nucleotides: TGTGCCAGCAGCCCCAGACTAGCGGGAGTAGAGACCCAGTACTTC.

The V and J genes are TRBV6-2 or TRBV6-3 and TRBJ2-7; possibly TRBD2 for D (6 bases). Between the trimmed V and J ends, which lost 6 bases and 0 bases, there was a span of 15 bases. Per germline, CDR1 MNHEY and CDR2 SVGEGT. This CDR3 region has 15 residues. The CDR3: CASRAGGASSYEQYF. The DNA of the CDR3 is TGTGCCAGCAGAGCAGGAGGGGCCAGCTCCTACGAGCAGTACTTC.

This clonotype was seen more than once but under ten times. The chain joins TRBV9 to TRBJ1-1, with D uncertain. In germline, CDR1 is SGDLS, CDR2 YYNGEE. Trimming took 2 bases from V and 1 from J, leaving 9 bases between them. CDR3 length: 14 residues. The CDR3 here is CASSVGVENTEAFF. CDR3 DNA sequence: TGTGCCAGCAGCGTCGGGGTGGAGAACACTGAAGCTTTCTTT.

In its sample, this clonotype was seen many times. The chain joins TRBV5-1 to TRBJ1-6, with TRBD1 identical over 12 bases. Germline-derived CDR1 and CDR2 are SGHRS and YFSETQ. The CDR3 loop spans 16 amino acids. The V gene end was trimmed by 4 bases and the J gene end by 4 bases; junction bases not matched to a gene: 3. The CDR3 loop is CASSTGQGAYNSPLHF. The CDR3, as DNA: TGCGCCAGCAGCACGGGACAGGGGGCTTATAATTCACCCCTCCACTTT.

This clonotype was picked up a small number of times. The chain is built from TRBV5-1 and TRBJ2-7, with 7 bases lining up with TRBD2. The CDR3 runs to 15 residues. Trimming at V came to 0 bases and at J to 2 bases, leaving 5 bases not matched to a gene. Germline V gives CDR1 SGHRS, CDR2 YFSETQ. CDR3 sequence: CASSLGDYVTYEQYF. The CDR3 DNA reads TGCGCCAGCAGCTTGGGGGACTACGTAACCTACGAGCAGTACTTC.

In this sample, this clonotype turned up a few times. The conserved phenylalanine or tryptophan normally closing the CDR3 is absent here, so this likely arose from a read error. The V gene is TRBV20-1, the J gene TRBJ2-5; D is ambiguous. CDR3 length: 12 amino acids. Germline CDR1 DFQATT, CDR2 SNEGSKA (reference sequence). With 5 bases removed from V and 6 bases from J, the gap between germline ends came to 13 bases. Here the CDR3 reads CSAPSGRKTQYL. The CDR3 region has the DNA TGCAGTGCTCCTAGTGGTCGAAAGACCCAGTACCTC.

This clonotype was observed a handful of times. The rearrangement links TRBV6-1 to TRBJ2-7; D might be TRBD2 (6 bases). Per germline, CDR1 MNHNS and CDR2 SASEGT. The CDR3 has 14 amino acids. The V end lost 6 bases, the J end lost 2 bases, and 14 bases lay between the germline ends. Here the CDR3 reads CASSVGGQTYEQYF. CDR3 coding DNA: TGTGCCAGCAGCGTCGGGGGTCAGACCTACGAGCAGTACTTC.

The chain couples TRBV28 to TRBJ2-5, with 8 bases lining up with TRBD2. The CDR3 spans 14 residues. V was clipped by 6 bases and J by 5 bases; unmatched bases: 8. Germline loops: CDR1 MDHEN, CDR2 SYDVKM. The CDR3 DNA is TGTGCCAGCAGCCTTCCTCCGGGGGGGGAGACCCAGTACTTC. Amino acid sequence: CASSLPPGGETQYF.

The table lists this clonotype with many counts. The chain couples TRBV5-1 to TRBJ1-1, with a possible D match to TRBD1 (6 bases). The CDR3 is 13 residues long. Germline V gene lookup returns CDR1 SGHRS and CDR2 YFSETQ. V was trimmed by 4 bases and J by 6 bases, leaving 13 bases between them. The CDR3 DNA is TGCGCCAGCAGCAACCTGGCAGGGGCTGAAGCTTTCTTT. Protein: CASSNLAGAEAFF.

This clonotype was recorded a few times. The chain recombines TRBV20-1 with TRBJ2-1, with a tentative D call TRBD2 (5 bases). The CDR3 extends over 15 amino acids. From germline, CDR1 is DFQATT and CDR2 SNEGSKA (reference sequence). V gave up 5 bases and J gave up 5 bases, with 19 bases separating them. CDR3 coding DNA: TGCAGTGCTCAGTACCCCGGGGTGGTAAACAATGAGCAGTTCTTC. This translates into CSAQYPGVVNNEQFF.

This clonotype was detected only a few times. V is TRBV4-3 and J is TRBJ2-2; perhaps TRBD1 as D (6 bases). The CDR3 has 15 amino acids. Germline-derived CDR1 and CDR2 are LGHNA and YSLEER. Between the trimmed V and J ends, which lost 4 bases and 7 bases, there was a span of 16 bases. This CDR3 is CASSPTGFLDGELFF. The CDR3 DNA reads TGCGCCAGCAGCCCCACAGGGTTTCTTGACGGGGAGCTGTTTTTT.

In this sample, this clonotype turned up a few times. This chain links TRBV3-1 with TRBJ2-7, with D unclear. V lost 8 bases, J lost 7 bases, and 21 bases lay in between. Germline assignment: CDR1 LGHDT and CDR2 YNNKEL (reference sequence). This CDR3 has 14 amino acids. In nucleotides, the CDR3 is TGTGCCAGCCGGTTATCGGAAGGGCGAAGGGAGCAGTACTTC. This gives the protein CASRLSEGRREQYF.

This clonotype was seen many times. The chain recombines TRBV29-1 with TRBJ2-3; tentatively, D is TRBD2 (5 bases). There are 13 residues in the CDR3. Trimming pared 7 bases from V and 0 bases from J, leaving 11 bases between. Germline V gene data show CDR1 as SQVTM and CDR2 as ANQGSEA. CDR3 in amino acids: CSGRRTSTDTQYF. The CDR3 DNA follows: TGCAGCGGGAGGAGAACTAGCACAGATACGCAGTATTTT.